These 26 T cell receptor beta chains were all obtained from the same sample, sequenced in a study of cytomegalovirus exposure and HLA in healthy donors. 60 Vbeta and 13 Jbeta primers were used in PCR. The table came from immunoSEQ multiplex PCR; TCRdb's copy has only in-frame clones and leaves some out. The table shows around 130,000 clones, with around four fifths occurring only once. Sequencing was performed on PBMCs. The receptors here all came from a boy between 2 and 10 years old in good health and CMV-seronegative.

The chain couples TRBV10-3 to TRBJ1-1, with 8 bases aligning to TRBD1. Germline V gives CDR1 ENHRY, CDR2 SYGVKD. This CDR3 has 13 amino acids. With V trimmed by 11 bases and J by 4 bases, 9 bases remained unmatched. CDR3 region: CASGTGRSTEAFF. The DNA for the CDR3 is TGTGCCTCCGGGACAGGAAGGAGCACTGAAGCTTTCTTT.

In nucleotides, the CDR3 is TGTGCCAGCAGCCTGGGGACTAGCGGGCGGGTGACGCAGTATTTT. As protein: CASSLGTSGRVTQYF. The chain has TRBV14 and TRBJ2-3, with 12 bases identical to TRBD2. Germline CDR1 and CDR2: SGHDN and FVKESK. The V gene end was trimmed by 4 bases and the J gene end by 9 bases; junction bases not matched to a gene: 8. The CDR3 consists of 15 residues.

The chain couples TRBV27 to TRBJ1-1; D ambiguous. This CDR3 comprises 17 residues. The V and J ends lost 1 base and 3 bases respectively, with 18 bases between them. Germline assignment: CDR1 MNHEY and CDR2 SMNVEV (reference sequence). CDR3 DNA: TGTGCCAGCAGTTTATGGCCCCGTGGCAGGATGGACACTGAAGCTTTCTTT. As protein: CASSLWPRGRMDTEAFF.

The rearrangement uses TRBV30 and TRBJ1-2; 9 nucleotides align to TRBD1. The CDR3 covers 18 residues. The germline V gene encodes CDR1 GTSNPN and CDR2 SVGIG (reference sequence). The V gene end was trimmed by 0 bases and the J gene end by 4 bases; junction bases not matched to a gene: 15. The CDR3 DNA is TGTGCCTGGAGTGTAACTTTACAGGGGGCCATAGACGGCTATGGCTACACCTTC. It specifies CAWSVTLQGAIDGYGYTF. Together with reference TRBV30 and TRBJ1-2, the CDR3 gives the full variable domain: SQTIHQWPATLVQPVGSPLSLECTVEGTSNPNLYWYRQAAGRGLQLLFYSVGIGQISSEVPQNLSASRPQDRQFILSSKKLLLSDSGFYLCAWSVTLQGAIDGYGYTFGSGTRLTVV.

The V and J genes are TRBV27 and TRBJ1-4; the D gene is possibly TRBD1 (5 bases). The V and J ends lost 2 bases and 7 bases respectively, with 11 bases between them. This CDR3 spans 14 amino acids. CDR1 and CDR2 (germline): MNHEY, SMNVEV (reference sequence). This chain's CDR3 is CASSLRGVREKLFF. CDR3 coding DNA: TGTGCCAGCAGTTTACGGGGGGTGCGTGAAAAACTGTTTTTT.

This clone turned up a few times. The V call is TRBV5-1, the J call TRBJ2-3; a weak D match, TRBD2 (5 bases). This CDR3 contains 12 residues. The V end lost 5 bases, the J end lost 15 bases, and 19 bases lay between the germline ends. The V gene's germline CDR1 is SGHRS and CDR2 YFSETQ. In DNA form, the CDR3 reads TGCGCCAGCAGTACCGCCGGGGTCCGTATCTATTTT. It yields the protein CASSTAGVRIYF.

This clone was counted a single time. J is TRBJ1-2 and V is TRBV7-3, with 11 bases fitting TRBD1. The V gene end was trimmed by 3 bases and the J gene end by 4 bases; junction bases not matched to a gene: 4. Germline-derived CDR1 and CDR2 are SGHTA and FQGTGA. The CDR3 is made up of 15 amino acids. The CDR3 is CASSFAGQGGYGYTF. DNA of the CDR3: TGTGCCAGCAGCTTCGCGGGACAGGGGGGCTATGGCTACACCTTC.

The genes are TRBV12-5 and TRBJ1-1; D is uncertain. V shed 5 bases and J shed 6 bases, with 10 bases lying between them. The germline V gene encodes CDR1 LGHNT and CDR2 FRNRAP. The CDR3 is made up of 12 amino acids. The CDR3 here is CASGGNGAEAFF. The DNA for the CDR3 is TGTGCTAGTGGTGGGAACGGGGCTGAAGCTTTCTTT.

There are many counts of this clone. This chain joins TRBV6-6 and TRBJ1-6; no firm D call. The CDR3 extends over 12 amino acids. Germline values: CDR1 MNHNY, CDR2 SVGAGI (reference sequence). Trimming took off 10 bases at V and 7 bases at J, with 11 bases between the two ends. The CDR3, as DNA: TGTGCCACTAGACTCCCAAATTCACCCCTCCACTTT. It is translated as CATRLPNSPLHF.

The CDR3 nucleotides are TGTGCCAGCAGCGGCCGACACACCAAAGGAGATACGCAGTATTTT. Translated, it gives CASSGRHTKGDTQYF. This chain uses TRBV9 with TRBJ2-3; D gene uncertain. V lost 3 bases, J lost 5 bases, and 16 bases lay in between. CDR3 length: 15 amino acids. The germline CDR1 and CDR2 sequences are SGDLS and YYNGEE.

The rearrangement links TRBV7-8 to TRBJ1-4, with unresolved D. The CDR3 consists of 17 residues. V lost 1 base to trimming and J lost 0 bases, with 12 bases between them. The germline gives CDR1 SGHVS, CDR2 FQNEAQ. The CDR3 DNA reads TGTGCCAGCAGCTTAGGAGGTAGTAAGACAACTAATGAAAAACTGTTTTTT. Translation gives CASSLGGSKTTNEKLFF.

The chain recombines TRBV27 with TRBJ1-1, with 7 bases matching TRBD1. The germline gives CDR1 MNHEY, CDR2 SMNVEV (reference sequence). The CDR3 is made up of 13 amino acids. V dropped 6 bases and J dropped 2; count of bases not matched to a gene: 3. CDR3 coding DNA: TGTGCCAGCAGGGGACAGATAAACACTGAAGCTTTCTTT. Encoded protein: CASRGQINTEAFF.

V and J are TRBV2 and TRBJ2-6; TRBD1 aligns across 9 bases. Trimming cost V 4 bases and J 4 bases; bases outside gene matches: 8. CDR3 length equals 17 residues. The germline V gene has CDR1 SNHLY and CDR2 FYNNEI. The CDR3 sequence is CASSVDRGSAGANVLTF. CDR3 sequence (DNA): TGTGCCAGCAGTGTTGACAGGGGGTCGGCGGGGGCCAACGTCCTGACTTTC.

The V gene is TRBV12-5, the J gene TRBJ1-2, with D perhaps TRBD1 (5 bases). This CDR3 has 19 residues. V was trimmed by 0 bases and J by 3 bases, leaving 23 bases between them. Germline V CDR1 and CDR2: LGHNT, FRNRAP. The CDR3 is CASGLVQRGVGIRDYGYTF. In nucleotides, the CDR3 is TGTGCTAGTGGTTTGGTACAGCGGGGGGTAGGTATCAGGGACTATGGCTACACCTTC.

This chain connects TRBV9 to TRBJ1-2, with no clear D. Trimming took off 4 bases at V and 3 bases at J, with 16 bases between the two ends. CDR1 is SGDLS and CDR2 is YYNGEE in the germline V gene. This CDR3 spans 15 amino acids. CDR3 in amino acids: CASSPRAPPDYGYTF. CDR3 nucleotides: TGTGCCAGCAGCCCGAGGGCCCCCCCGGACTATGGCTACACCTTC. The full variable domain, with the rest looked up from reference TRBV9 and TRBJ1-2, is DSGVTQTPKHLITATGQRVTLRCSPRSGDLSVYWYQQSLDQGLQFLIQYYNGEERAKGNILERFSAQQFPDLHSELNLSSLELGDSALYFCASSPRAPPDYGYTFGSGTRLTVV.

The chain recombines TRBV25-1 with TRBJ2-3, with D possibly TRBD2 on 5 matching bases. The V gene lost 4 bases and the J gene lost 2 bases, with 22 bases spanning the gap. This CDR3 is 18 amino acids long. The germline V gene encodes CDR1 MGHDK and CDR2 SYGVNS. CDR3 sequence: CASSGAAGGLESTDTQYF. For the CDR3, the DNA is TGTGCCAGCAGTGGGGCCGCGGGTGGGCTGGAATCCACAGATACGCAGTATTTT. Full variable domain (remainder filled in from reference TRBV25-1 and TRBJ2-3): EADIYQTPRYLVIGTGKKITLECSQTMGHDKMYWYQQDPGMELHLIHYSYGVNSTEKGDLSSESTVSRIRTEHFPLTLESARPSHTSQYLCASSGAAGGLESTDTQYFGPGTRLTVL.

The V call is TRBV5-1, the J call TRBJ2-1; D ambiguous. V gave up 3 bases and J gave up 2 bases, with 6 bases separating them. The CDR3 is made up of 13 amino acids. Germline V CDR1 and CDR2: SGHRS, YFSETQ. The CDR3 spells CASSSVTYNEQFF. CDR3 nucleotide sequence: TGCGCCAGCAGCTCAGTTACCTACAATGAGCAGTTCTTC.

The chain is built from TRBV19 and TRBJ2-3, with TRBD2 as a possible D gene (6 bases). V lost 6 bases and J 1 base, leaving 14 bases between the germline ends. The CDR3 is made up of 15 amino acids. CDR1 and CDR2 (germline): LNHDA, SQIVND (reference sequence). The CDR3, as DNA: TGTGCCAGTAGGTCCCCGAGCGGGCGCACAGATACGCAGTATTTT. Its protein product is CASRSPSGRTDTQYF.

The chain is built from TRBV25-1 and TRBJ2-7; D not certain. The germline V and J ends were trimmed by 10 bases and 6 bases, with 16 bases remaining between them. CDR1 and CDR2 (germline): MGHDK, SYGVNS. The CDR3 loop spans 12 amino acids. This CDR3 is CATRGGLSEQYF. In DNA form, the CDR3 reads TGTGCCACCCGTGGTGGCTTAAGCGAGCAGTACTTC.

This chain uses TRBV4-1 with TRBJ1-3; D is possibly TRBD1 (5 bases). V was pared by 0 bases and J by 2 bases, with 8 bases between. The CDR3 sequence is 15 residues long. Germline V gene lookup returns CDR1 MGHRA and CDR2 YSYEKL. This CDR3 reads CASSQEGRAGNTIYF. For the CDR3, the DNA is TGCGCCAGCAGCCAAGAGGGCAGGGCTGGAAACACCATATATTTT.

The chain carries TRBV14 and TRBJ2-1; D possibly corresponds to TRBD1 (6 bases). The CDR3 is 13 amino acids. Germline V gene lookup returns CDR1 SGHDN and CDR2 FVKESK. V lost 4 bases and J 12 bases, leaving 16 bases between the germline ends. This chain's CDR3 is CASSLPPRGRQFF. CDR3 DNA: TGTGCCAGCAGCCTACCTCCGAGGGGGAGGCAGTTCTTC.

The chain couples TRBV7-2 to TRBJ2-6, with 7 bases aligning to TRBD1. This CDR3 contains 15 residues. The J segment lost 3 bases and the V segment lost 2 bases, leaving 1 base of the junction unmatched. Germline loops: CDR1 SGHTA, CDR2 FQGNSA. The CDR3 spells CASSLRGLGANVLTF. The CDR3 DNA is TGTGCCAGCAGCTTAAGGGGGCTTGGGGCCAACGTCCTGACTTTC. The full variable domain, rest sourced from reference TRBV7-2 and TRBJ2-6, is GAGVSQSPSNKVTEKGKDVELRCDPISGHTALYWYRQSLGQGLEFLIYFQGNSAPDKSGLPSDRFSAERTGGSVSTLTIQRTQQEDSAVYLCASSLRGLGANVLTFGAGSRLTVL.

The rearrangement uses TRBV4-2 and TRBJ2-1, with 11 bases identical to TRBD2. Trimming took 6 bases from V and 9 from J; bases not matched to a gene: 7. Germline loops: CDR1 LGHNA, CDR2 YNFKEQ. This CDR3 is 14 amino acids long. The CDR3 is CASSKLAGEGEQFF. The CDR3 DNA follows: TGTGCCAGCAGTAAACTAGCGGGGGAAGGTGAGCAGTTCTTC.

The gene calls are TRBV2 and TRBJ2-3; D call uncertain. This CDR3 region has 13 residues. Germline V gives CDR1 SNHLY, CDR2 FYNNEI. V was cut by 0 bases and J by 6 bases, with 7 bases left in between. In DNA form, the CDR3 reads TGTGCCAGCAGTGAAGCGCTAGGTGATACGCAGTATTTT. It yields the protein CASSEALGDTQYF.

The rearrangement joins TRBV2 to TRBJ1-1; possible D gene TRBD1, 5 bases. Per germline, CDR1 SNHLY and CDR2 FYNNEI. The CDR3 loop spans 14 amino acids. V was shortened by 3 bases and J by 4 bases, with 12 bases between the two germline ends. The CDR3 DNA follows: TGTGCCAGCAGTGAGGCGGGCGGGGGCACTGAAGCTTTCTTT. The encoded protein is CASSEAGGGTEAFF.

This clone came up once. The CDR3 end shows no conserved phenylalanine or tryptophan, and so a read error is likely. The chain recombines TRBV4-2 with TRBJ2-6, with 11 bases lining up with TRBD1. This CDR3 is built from 17 residues. Trimming removed 3 bases from V and 0 bases from J; junction bases left unmatched: 1. Per germline, CDR1 LGHNA and CDR2 YNFKEQ. The chain's CDR3 is CASSHGTGGSGANVLTS. Here the CDR3 DNA reads TGTGCCAGCAGCCACGGGACAGGGGGCTCTGGGGCCAACGTCCTGACTTCC.